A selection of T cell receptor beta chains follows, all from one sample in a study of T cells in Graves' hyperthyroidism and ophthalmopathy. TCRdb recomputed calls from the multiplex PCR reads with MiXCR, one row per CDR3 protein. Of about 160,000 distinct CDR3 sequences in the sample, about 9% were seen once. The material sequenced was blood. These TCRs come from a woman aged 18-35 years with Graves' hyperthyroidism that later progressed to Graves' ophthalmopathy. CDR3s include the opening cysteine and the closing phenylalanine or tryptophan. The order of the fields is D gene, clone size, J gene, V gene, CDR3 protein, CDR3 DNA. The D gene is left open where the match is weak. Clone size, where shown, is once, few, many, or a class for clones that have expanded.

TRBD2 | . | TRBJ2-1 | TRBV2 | CASRSGGLYNEQFF | TGTGCCAGCAGAAGCGGGGGTCTCTACAATGAGCAGTTCTTC
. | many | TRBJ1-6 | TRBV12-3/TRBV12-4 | CASTPSGRNSPLHF | TGTGCCAGCACCCCCTCTGGGAGGAATTCACCCCTCCACTTT
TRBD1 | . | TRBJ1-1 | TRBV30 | CALKTGTGGFTEAFF | TGTGCCTTAAAGACGGGGACAGGGGGCTTCACTGAAGCTTTCTTT
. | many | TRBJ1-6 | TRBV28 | CASSLQAPNSPLHF | TGTGCCAGCAGTCTCCAGGCGCCGAATTCACCCCTCCACTTT
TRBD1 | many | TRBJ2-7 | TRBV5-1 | CASSSEGAYSYEQYF | TGCGCCAGCAGCTCCGAGGGGGCTTACTCCTACGAGCAGTACTTC
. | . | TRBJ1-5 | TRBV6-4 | CASSDLQVATSNQPQHF | TGTGCCAGCAGTGACCTACAGGTCGCCACTTCTAATCAGCCCCAGCATTTT
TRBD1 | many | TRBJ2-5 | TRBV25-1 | CASSVYRGQETQYF | TGTGCCAGCAGTGTCTACAGGGGGCAAGAGACCCAGTACTTC
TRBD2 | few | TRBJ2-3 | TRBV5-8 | CASSQRTSGSPDTQYF | TGTGCCAGCAGCCAACGGACTAGCGGGAGTCCAGATACGCAGTATTTT
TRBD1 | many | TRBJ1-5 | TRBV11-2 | CASRGQRNQPQHF | TGTGCCAGCAGGGGACAGAGGAATCAGCCCCAGCATTTT
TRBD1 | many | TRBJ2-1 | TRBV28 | CASSTTIPGGNFNEQFF | TGTGCCAGCAGTACTACCATTCCAGGGGGTAATTTCAATGAGCAGTTCTTC
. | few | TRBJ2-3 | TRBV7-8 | CASSQRTSDTQYF | TGTGCCAGCAGCCAGAGGACCTCAGATACGCAGTATTTT
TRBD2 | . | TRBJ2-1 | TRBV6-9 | CASSSSVVAGENNEQFF | TGTGCCAGCAGTTCCTCAGTCGTAGCGGGCGAGAACAATGAGCAGTTCTTC
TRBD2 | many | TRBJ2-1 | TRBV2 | CATRGTSGGNNEQFF | TGTGCCACCAGGGGAACTAGCGGGGGGAACAATGAGCAGTTCTTC
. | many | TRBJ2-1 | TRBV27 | CASSLRRLERDNEQFF | TGTGCCAGCAGTTTAAGGCGGCTTGAGCGGGACAATGAGCAGTTCTTC
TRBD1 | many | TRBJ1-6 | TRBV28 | CASSLATGTGDSPLHF | TGTGCCAGCAGTCTCGCGACCGGGACAGGGGATTCACCCCTCCACTTT
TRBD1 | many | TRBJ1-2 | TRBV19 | CASSRPGTGGEYGYTF | TGTGCCAGTAGTAGACCCGGGACAGGGGGCGAGTATGGCTACACCTTC
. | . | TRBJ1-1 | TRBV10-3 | CAISGLAGAGDTEAFF | TGTGCCATCAGTGGACTAGCGGGTGCCGGGGACACTGAAGCTTTCTTT
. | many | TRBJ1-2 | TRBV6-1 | CATREQPFSTYGYTF | TGTGCCACCAGAGAACAGCCTTTTTCGACCTATGGCTACACCTTC
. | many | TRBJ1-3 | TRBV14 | CASSQTGVNTIYF | TGTGCCAGCAGCCAAACCGGAGTAAACACCATATATTTT
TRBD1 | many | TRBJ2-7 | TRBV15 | CATSEIGPGQGTYEQYF | TGTGCCACCAGCGAAATTGGCCCGGGACAGGGTACGTACGAGCAGTACTTC
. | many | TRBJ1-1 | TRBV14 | CASSQGGLAFF | TGTGCCAGCAGCCAAGGGGGGTTAGCTTTCTTT
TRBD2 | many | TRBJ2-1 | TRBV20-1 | CSAGTSFSSYNEQFF | TGCAGTGCCGGGACTAGCTTTAGCTCCTACAATGAGCAGTTCTTC
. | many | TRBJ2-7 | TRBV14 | CASSGLVSSYEQYF | TGTGCCAGCAGCGGACTTGTTAGCTCCTACGAGCAGTACTTC
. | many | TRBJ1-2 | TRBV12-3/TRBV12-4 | CASSFVDSLGYTF | TGTGCCAGCAGTTTTGTAGATTCCCTTGGCTACACCTTC
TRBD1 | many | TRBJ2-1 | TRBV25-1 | CASSKRIGTGNTGNEQFF | TGTGCCAGCAGTAAGAGGATCGGGACAGGGAATACAGGGAATGAGCAGTTCTTC
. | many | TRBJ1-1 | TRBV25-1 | CASSESLGWGNTEAFF | TGTGCCAGCAGTGAATCATTGGGATGGGGGAACACTGAAGCTTTCTTT
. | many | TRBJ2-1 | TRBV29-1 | CSVEDTGDNNEQFF | TGCAGCGTTGAAGATACCGGAGATAACAATGAGCAGTTCTTC
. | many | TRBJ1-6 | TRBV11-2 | CASSLEFQAILPLHF | TGTGCCAGCAGCTTAGAATTCCAGGCGATTTTACCCCTCCACTTT
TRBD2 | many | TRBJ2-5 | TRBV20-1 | CSARTALAVQETQYF | TGCAGTGCTAGAACGGCTCTAGCGGTACAAGAGACCCAGTACTTC
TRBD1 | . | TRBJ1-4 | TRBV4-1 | CASSQATGDEKLFF | TGCGCCAGCAGCCAGGCGACAGGGGATGAAAAACTGTTTTTT
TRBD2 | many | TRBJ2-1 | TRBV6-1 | CASIPASGYNEQFF | TGTGCCAGCATCCCGGCTAGCGGGTACAATGAGCAGTTCTTC
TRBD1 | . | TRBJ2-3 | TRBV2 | CASRLDRGNDTQYF | TGTGCCAGCAGGTTGGACAGGGGAAACGATACGCAGTATTTT
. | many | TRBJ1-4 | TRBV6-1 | CASLIGRGRGEKLFF | TGTGCCAGCCTCATAGGGAGGGGGAGAGGTGAAAAACTGTTTTTT
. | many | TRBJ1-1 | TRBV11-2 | CASSLEWLNTEAFF | TGTGCCAGCAGCTTAGAGTGGTTGAACACTGAAGCTTTCTTT
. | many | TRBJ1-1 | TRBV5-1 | CASSLGGHATEAFF | TGCGCCAGCAGCCTAGGGGGGCACGCTACTGAAGCTTTCTTT
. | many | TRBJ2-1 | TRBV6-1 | CASRVSGSSYNEQFF | TGTGCCAGCAGGGTTAGCGGCAGCTCCTACAATGAGCAGTTCTTC
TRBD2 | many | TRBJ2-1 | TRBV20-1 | CSAREHTGTSGIYNEQFF | TGCAGTGCTAGAGAACACACCGGGACTAGCGGGATCTACAATGAGCAGTTCTTC
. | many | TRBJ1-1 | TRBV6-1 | CASSSAGAGRAEAFF | TGTGCCAGCAGTTCTGCAGGGGCAGGAAGAGCTGAAGCTTTCTTT
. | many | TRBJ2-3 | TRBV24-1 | CATSDRTISYTDTQYF | TGTGCCACCAGTGACCGGACAATTTCCTACACAGATACGCAGTATTTT
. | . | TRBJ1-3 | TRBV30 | CAWSYAAGNTIYF | TGTGCCTGGAGTTATGCCGCTGGAAACACCATATATTTT